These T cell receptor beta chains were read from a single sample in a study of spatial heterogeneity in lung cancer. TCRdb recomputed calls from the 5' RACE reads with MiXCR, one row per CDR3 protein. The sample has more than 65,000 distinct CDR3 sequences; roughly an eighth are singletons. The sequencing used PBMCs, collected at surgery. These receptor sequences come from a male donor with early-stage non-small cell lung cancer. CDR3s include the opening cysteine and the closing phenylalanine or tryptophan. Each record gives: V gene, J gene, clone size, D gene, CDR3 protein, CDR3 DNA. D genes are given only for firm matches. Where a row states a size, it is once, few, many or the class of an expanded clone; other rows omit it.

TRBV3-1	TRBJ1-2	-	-	CASSLADRPSYGYTF	TGTGCCAGCAGCCTGGCGGACAGACCCAGCTATGGCTACACCTTC
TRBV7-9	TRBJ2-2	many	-	CASSPRTVNTGELFF	TGTGCCAGCAGCCCCAGGACAGTTAACACCGGGGAGCTGTTTTTT
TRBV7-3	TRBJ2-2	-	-	CASSPRGATGELFF	TGTGCCAGCAGCCCAAGGGGGGCGACCGGGGAGCTGTTTTTT
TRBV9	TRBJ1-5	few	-	CASSEEPNQPQHF	TGTGCCAGCAGCGAGGAACCCAATCAGCCCCAGCATTTT
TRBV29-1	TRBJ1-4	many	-	CSVEAQTGLTEKLFF	TGCAGCGTTGAAGCGCAGACAGGCTTAACTGAAAAACTGTTTTTT
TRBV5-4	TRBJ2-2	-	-	CASSLSGARNTGELFF	TGTGCCAGCAGCTTGTCGGGGGCCCGGAACACCGGGGAGCTGTTTTTT
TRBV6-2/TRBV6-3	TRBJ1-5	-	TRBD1	CASSRQGGGNQPQHF	TGTGCCAGCAGTCGACAGGGTGGAGGCAATCAGCCCCAGCATTTT
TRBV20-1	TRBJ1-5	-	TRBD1	CSARDRVTQPQHF	TGCAGTGCCCGGGACAGGGTTACTCAGCCCCAGCATTTT
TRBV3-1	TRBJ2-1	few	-	CASSRGTRNEQFF	TGTGCCAGCAGCCGGGGGACCCGGAATGAGCAGTTCTTC
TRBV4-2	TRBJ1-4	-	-	CASSQDDYGAKKEKLFF	TGTGCCAGCAGCCAAGACGACTACGGGGCGAAGAAAGAAAAACTGTTTTTT
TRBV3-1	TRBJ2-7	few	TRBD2	CASSHRGTSIEQYF	TGTGCCAGCAGCCACAGGGGGACTAGCATCGAGCAGTACTTC
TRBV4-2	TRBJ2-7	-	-	CASSQSPEEQYF	TGTGCCAGCAGCCAATCCCCTGAGGAGCAGTACTTC
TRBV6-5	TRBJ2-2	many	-	CASSNPGTGELFF	TGTGCCAGCAGTAACCCGGGGACCGGGGAGCTGTTTTTT
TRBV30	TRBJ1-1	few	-	CAWSVEADTEAFF	TGTGCCTGGAGTGTTGAGGCCGACACTGAAGCTTTCTTT
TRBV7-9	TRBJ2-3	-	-	CASSFIQGTDTQYF	TGTGCCAGCAGCTTCATCCAGGGCACAGATACGCAGTATTTT
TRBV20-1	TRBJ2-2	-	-	CSATVGGGGRTGELFF	TGCAGTGCTACCGTTGGCGGGGGCGGTCGCACCGGGGAGCTGTTTTTT
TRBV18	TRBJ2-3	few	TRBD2	CASSPPGGFADTQYF	TGTGCCAGCTCACCGCCGGGAGGTTTCGCAGATACGCAGTATTTT
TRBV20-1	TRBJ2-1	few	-	CSARGGRNEQFF	TGCAGTGCTAGAGGGGGAAGAAATGAGCAGTTCTTC
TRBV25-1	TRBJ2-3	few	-	CASSDGGGNTDTQYF	TGTGCCAGCAGTGATGGAGGGGGCAACACAGATACGCAGTATTTT
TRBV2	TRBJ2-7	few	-	CASSVREYEQYF	TGTGCCAGCAGTGTAAGGGAGTACGAGCAGTACTTC
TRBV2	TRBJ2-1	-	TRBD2	CASSDPHGGSGRAPLSSYNEQFF	TGTGCCAGCAGTGATCCCCACGGTGGGAGCGGGAGGGCCCCCCTTAGCTCCTACAATGAGCAGTTCTTC